These 4 T cell receptor beta chains originate from one sample sequenced in a study of T-cell reconstitution after alpha-beta-depleted transplantation in children. Construction of the TCRbeta library involved unique molecular identifiers. Using its own MiXCR run on the PCR reads, TCRdb lists one record per CDR3 protein. The sample shows around 140,000 distinct CDR3 sequences, roughly 8.8% of them seen only once. The material sequenced was PBMCs, mostly from graft donor cells, taken 180 days after TCRalphabeta/CD19-depleted stem cell transplant. These receptors all stem from a female patient between 2 and 15 years old who had a stem cell transplant for congenital amegakaryocytic thrombocytopenia, so the T cells may come from the graft donor.

This clonotype came up a few times. The CDR3 is CASSLAGREFF. The CDR3 DNA sequence: TGTGCCAGCAGTTTAGCGGGACGGGAGTTCTTC. The genes are TRBV28 and TRBJ2-1; possible D gene TRBD2, 6 bases. Germline values: CDR1 MDHEN, CDR2 SYDVKM. V was shortened by 2 bases and J by 14 bases, with 10 bases between the two germline ends. CDR3 size: 11 residues.

This clonotype was recorded at least ten times. The rearrangement uses TRBV12-3 or TRBV12-4 and TRBJ2-2; 11 bases line up with TRBD1. This CDR3 is 16 amino acids long. The V and J ends lost 6 bases and 6 bases, in that order; junction bases with no gene match: 9. CDR3 DNA sequence: TGTGCCAGCAGCTTTGTCCCGGGACAGGGGGCCGGGGAGCTGTTTTTT. Its protein is CASSFVPGQGAGELFF.

This clonotype was counted ten times or more. CDR3 in amino acids: CASSHATSGRMGQYF. CDR3 nucleotides: TGCGCCAGCAGCCACGCGACTAGCGGGAGAATGGGGCAGTATTTT. This rearrangement joins TRBV4-1 to TRBJ2-3, with 12 bases fitting TRBD2. The germline CDR1 and CDR2 sequences are MGHRA and YSYEKL. The junction had 9 bases not matched to a gene; V was cut back by 3 bases and J by 11 bases. The CDR3 totals 15 residues.

The chain combines TRBV5-1 with TRBJ2-3, with TRBD1 matching over 7 bases. The CDR3 loop spans 14 amino acids. Unmatched junction bases numbered 6, after V lost 4 bases and J lost 4 bases. Germline V CDR1 and CDR2: SGHRS, YFSETQ. CDR3 sequence reads: CASSPGTAADTQYF. CDR3 DNA: TGCGCCAGCAGCCCCGGGACAGCAGCAGATACGCAGTATTTT.